This TCR beta chain appears in the sequencing data of a study of blood T cell repertoires in COVID-19. Study in general: From T cells, B-cell-depleted T cells, or PBMCs came the material, which was cDNA or gDNA.

The germline CDR1 and CDR2 sequences are MDHEN and SYDVKM. The V gene end was trimmed by 6 bases and the J gene end by 0 bases; junction bases not matched to a gene: 10. There are 16 residues in the CDR3. Per the original methods: The authors estimated nucleated cell counts from reference gene primer amplification. Some clones are missing from TCRdb's copy, which holds only in-frame ones; the method was immunoSEQ multiplex PCR. V and J calls and clone size are copied from that table; D and trimming were computed from the DNA. Found here are around 100,000 clones, over 75% of them singletons; the top ten hold around 5.8%.

This clonotype was obtained from a human donor in a cohort sampled during active COVID-19. This chain joins TRBV28 and TRBJ2-7; 8 bases line up with TRBD2. Material for sequencing was peripheral blood. Here the CDR3 DNA reads TGTGCCAGCAGCCCCCCTACTAGCGGCCTCTCCTACGAGCAGTACTTC. It codes for CASSPPTSGLSYEQYF.